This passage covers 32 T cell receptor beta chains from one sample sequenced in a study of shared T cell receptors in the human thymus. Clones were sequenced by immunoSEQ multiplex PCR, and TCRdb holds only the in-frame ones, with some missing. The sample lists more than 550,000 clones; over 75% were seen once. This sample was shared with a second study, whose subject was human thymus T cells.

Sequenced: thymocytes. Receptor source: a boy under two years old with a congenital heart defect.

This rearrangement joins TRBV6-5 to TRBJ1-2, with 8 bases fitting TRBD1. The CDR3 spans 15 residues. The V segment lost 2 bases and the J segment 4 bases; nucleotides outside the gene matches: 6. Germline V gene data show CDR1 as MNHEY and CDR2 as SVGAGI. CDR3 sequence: CASSYAYDRGYGYTF. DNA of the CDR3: TGTGCCAGCAGTTACGCCTATGACAGGGGCTATGGCTACACCTTC.

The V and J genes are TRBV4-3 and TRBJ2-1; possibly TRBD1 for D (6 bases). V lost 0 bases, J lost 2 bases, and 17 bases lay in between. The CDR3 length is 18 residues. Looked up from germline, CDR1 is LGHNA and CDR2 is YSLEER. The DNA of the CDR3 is TGCGCCAGCAGCCAAGATACCCTACTGCGACAGGCCTACAATGAGCAGTTCTTC. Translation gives CASSQDTLLRQAYNEQFF.

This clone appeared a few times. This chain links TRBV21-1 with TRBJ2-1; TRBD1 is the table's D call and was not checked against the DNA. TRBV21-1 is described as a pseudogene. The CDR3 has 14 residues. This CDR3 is CASSHRRFYNEQFF. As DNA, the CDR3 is TGTGCCAGCTCCCACAGGCGTTTTTACAATGAGCAGTTCTTC.

The CDR3 loop is CASSILRESAEAFF. CDR3 sequence (DNA): TGTGCCAGTAGTATTTTAAGGGAGAGCGCTGAAGCTTTCTTT. V is TRBV19 and J is TRBJ1-1; unclear D gene. Trimming shortened V by 3 bases and J by 6 bases, and 14 bases separated the two germline ends. Germline CDR1 is LNHDA and CDR2 is SQIVND (reference sequence). This CDR3 region has 14 residues.

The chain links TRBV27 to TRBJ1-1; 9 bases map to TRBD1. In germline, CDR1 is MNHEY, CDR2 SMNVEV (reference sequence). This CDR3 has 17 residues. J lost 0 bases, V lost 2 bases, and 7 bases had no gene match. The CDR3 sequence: CASSLIGTGLMNTEAFF. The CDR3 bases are TGTGCCAGCAGTTTAATCGGGACAGGGCTCATGAACACTGAAGCTTTCTTT.

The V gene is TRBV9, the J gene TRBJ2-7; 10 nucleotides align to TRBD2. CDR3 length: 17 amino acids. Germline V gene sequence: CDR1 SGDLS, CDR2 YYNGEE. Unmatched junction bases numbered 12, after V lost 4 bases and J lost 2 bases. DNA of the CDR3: TGTGCCAGCAGCTCCCGGACTAGCGGCAACCGAACCTACGAGCAGTACTTC. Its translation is CASSSRTSGNRTYEQYF.

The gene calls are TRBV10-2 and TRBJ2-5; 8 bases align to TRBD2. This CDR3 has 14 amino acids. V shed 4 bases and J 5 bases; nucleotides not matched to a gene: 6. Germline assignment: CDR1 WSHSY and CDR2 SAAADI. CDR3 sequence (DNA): TGCGCCAGCAGTGTTCCGGGGGGGCCGGAGACCCAGTACTTC. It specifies CASSVPGGPETQYF.

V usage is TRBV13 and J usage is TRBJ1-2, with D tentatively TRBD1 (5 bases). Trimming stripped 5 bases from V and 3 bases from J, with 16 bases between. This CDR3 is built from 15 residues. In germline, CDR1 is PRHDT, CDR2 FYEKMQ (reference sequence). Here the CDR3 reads CASSRPTGVDYGYTF. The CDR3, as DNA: TGTGCCAGCAGCCGCCCCACAGGCGTCGACTATGGCTACACCTTC.

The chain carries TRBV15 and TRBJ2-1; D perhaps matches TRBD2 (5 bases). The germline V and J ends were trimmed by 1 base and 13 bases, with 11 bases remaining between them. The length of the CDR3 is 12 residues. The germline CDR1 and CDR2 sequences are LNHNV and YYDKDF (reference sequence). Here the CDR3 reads CATSRGGESQFF. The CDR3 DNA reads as TGTGCCACCAGCAGAGGGGGAGAGAGTCAGTTCTTC.

CDR3 in DNA: TGTGCCAGCAGTTGTAGGGGGCCCACAAGCAATCAGCCCCAGCATTTT. Amino acid sequence: CASSCRGPTSNQPQHF. V and J are TRBV28 and TRBJ1-5, with 7 bases identical to TRBD1. The ends lost 4 bases at V and 1 base at J; junction bases unmatched: 7. The germline gives CDR1 MDHEN, CDR2 SYDVKM. This CDR3 is 16 amino acids long.

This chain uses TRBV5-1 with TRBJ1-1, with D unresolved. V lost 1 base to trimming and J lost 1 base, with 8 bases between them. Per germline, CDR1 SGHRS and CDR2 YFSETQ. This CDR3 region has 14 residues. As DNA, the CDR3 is TGCGCCAGCAGCTTGTGTCTCCCGAACACTGAAGCTTTCTTT. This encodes CASSLCLPNTEAFF.

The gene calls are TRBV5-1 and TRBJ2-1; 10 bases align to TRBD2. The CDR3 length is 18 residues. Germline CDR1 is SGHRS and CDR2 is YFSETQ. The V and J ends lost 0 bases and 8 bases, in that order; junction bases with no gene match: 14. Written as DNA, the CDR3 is TGCGCCAGCAGCTTGGGCCCCGGCGCTAGCGGGAGAATGGATGAGCAGTTCTTC. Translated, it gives CASSLGPGASGRMDEQFF.

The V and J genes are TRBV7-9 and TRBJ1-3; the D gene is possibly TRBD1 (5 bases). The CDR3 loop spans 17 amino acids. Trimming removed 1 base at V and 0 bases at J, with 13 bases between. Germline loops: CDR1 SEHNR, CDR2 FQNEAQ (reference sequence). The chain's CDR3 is CASSLEAGRTSGNTIYF. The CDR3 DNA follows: TGTGCCAGCAGCTTAGAGGCAGGGCGAACCTCTGGAAACACCATATATTTT.

CDR3 protein: CASSDTGGNRDANQPQHF. The CDR3 DNA is TGTGCCAGCAGTGATACGGGGGGAAACCGGGACGCCAATCAGCCCCAGCATTTT. J is TRBJ1-5 and V is TRBV25-1; D possibly corresponds to TRBD1 (5 bases). Per germline, CDR1 MGHDK and CDR2 SYGVNS. CDR3 length equals 18 residues. V lost 3 bases and J 3 bases, leaving 21 bases between the germline ends.

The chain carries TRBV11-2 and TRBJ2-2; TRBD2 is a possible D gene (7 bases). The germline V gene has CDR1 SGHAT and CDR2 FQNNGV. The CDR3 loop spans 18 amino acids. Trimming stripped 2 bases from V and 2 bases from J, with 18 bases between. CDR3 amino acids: CASSLFGREGGNTGELFF. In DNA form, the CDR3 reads TGTGCCAGCAGCTTATTCGGCAGGGAGGGGGGAAACACCGGGGAGCTGTTTTTT.

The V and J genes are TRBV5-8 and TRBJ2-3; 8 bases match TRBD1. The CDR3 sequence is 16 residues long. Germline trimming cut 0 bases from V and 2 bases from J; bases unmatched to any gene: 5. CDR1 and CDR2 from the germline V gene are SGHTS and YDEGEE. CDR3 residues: CASSLVATGDTDTQYF. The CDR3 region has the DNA TGTGCCAGCAGCTTGGTCGCGACAGGGGACACAGATACGCAGTATTTT.

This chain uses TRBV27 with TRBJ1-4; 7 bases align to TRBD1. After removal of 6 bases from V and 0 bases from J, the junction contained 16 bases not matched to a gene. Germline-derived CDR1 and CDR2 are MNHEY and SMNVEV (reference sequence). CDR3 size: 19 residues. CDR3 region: CASRRSGTEKVATNEKLFF. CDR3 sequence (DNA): TGTGCCAGCAGGCGTTCCGGGACAGAAAAGGTTGCAACTAATGAAAAACTGTTTTTT.

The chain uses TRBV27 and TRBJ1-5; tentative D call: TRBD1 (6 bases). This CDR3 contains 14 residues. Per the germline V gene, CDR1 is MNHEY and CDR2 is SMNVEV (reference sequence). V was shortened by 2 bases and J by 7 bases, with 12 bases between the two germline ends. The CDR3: CASSLRGGGQPQHF. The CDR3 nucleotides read TGTGCCAGCAGTTTAAGGGGGGGCGGCCAGCCCCAGCATTTT.

DNA of the CDR3: TGTGCCAGCAGCCAAGATCCTAGGGGGCATAGGACGGCGGAGACCCAGTACTTC. Encoded protein: CASSQDPRGHRTAETQYF. The rearrangement joins TRBV14 to TRBJ2-5, with 7 nucleotides matching TRBD1. V lost 0 bases and J lost 5; bases outside the gene matches: 15. The V gene's germline CDR1 is SGHDN and CDR2 FVKESK. CDR3 size: 18 residues.

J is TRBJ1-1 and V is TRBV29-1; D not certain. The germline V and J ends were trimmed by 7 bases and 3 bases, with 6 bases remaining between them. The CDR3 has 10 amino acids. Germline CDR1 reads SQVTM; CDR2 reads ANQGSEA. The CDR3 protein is CSAQDTEAFF. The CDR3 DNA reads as TGCAGCGCCCAGGACACTGAAGCTTTCTTT.

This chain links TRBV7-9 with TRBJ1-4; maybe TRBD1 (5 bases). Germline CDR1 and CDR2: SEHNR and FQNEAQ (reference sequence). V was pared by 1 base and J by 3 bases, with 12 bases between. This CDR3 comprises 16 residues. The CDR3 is CASSLVMAGPNEKLFF. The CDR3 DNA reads TGTGCCAGCAGCTTAGTAATGGCAGGGCCTAATGAAAAACTGTTTTTT.

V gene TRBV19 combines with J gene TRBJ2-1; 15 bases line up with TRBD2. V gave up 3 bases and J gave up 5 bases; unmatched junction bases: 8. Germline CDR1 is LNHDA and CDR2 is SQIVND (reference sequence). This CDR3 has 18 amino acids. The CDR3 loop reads CASSMTGTSGGRHNEQFF. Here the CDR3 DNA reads TGTGCCAGTAGTATGACCGGGACTAGCGGGGGGAGGCACAATGAGCAGTTCTTC.

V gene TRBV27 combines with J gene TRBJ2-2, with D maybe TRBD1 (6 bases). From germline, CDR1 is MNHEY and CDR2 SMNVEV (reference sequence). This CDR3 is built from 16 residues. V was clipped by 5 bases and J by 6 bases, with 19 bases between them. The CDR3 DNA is TGTGCCAGCAGTCTCCCCGGGACACCTTCTCCCGGGGAGCTGTTTTTT. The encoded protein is CASSLPGTPSPGELFF.

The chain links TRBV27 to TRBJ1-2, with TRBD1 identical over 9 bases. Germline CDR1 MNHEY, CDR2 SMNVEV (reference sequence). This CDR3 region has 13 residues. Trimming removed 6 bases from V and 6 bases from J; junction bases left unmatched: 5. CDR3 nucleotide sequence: TGTGCCAGCAGCTTCGGGACAGGGAATGGCTACACCTTC. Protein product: CASSFGTGNGYTF.

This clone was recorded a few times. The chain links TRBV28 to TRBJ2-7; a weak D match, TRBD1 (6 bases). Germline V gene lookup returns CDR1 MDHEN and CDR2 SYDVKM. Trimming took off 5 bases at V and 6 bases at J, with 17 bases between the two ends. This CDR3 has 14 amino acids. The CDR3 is CASSDHRVHSEQYF. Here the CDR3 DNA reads TGTGCCAGCAGTGACCACAGGGTTCATAGCGAGCAGTACTTC.

The CDR3 sequence: CASEKRGGSGETQYF. CDR3 nucleotides: TGTGCCAGCGAAAAAAGGGGGGGCTCAGGAGAGACCCAGTACTTC. The V call is TRBV27, the J call TRBJ2-5, with D maybe TRBD2 (7 bases). This CDR3 spans 15 amino acids. V lost 8 bases and J lost 4, with 20 bases in between. Germline V gene data show CDR1 as MNHEY and CDR2 as SMNVEV (reference sequence).

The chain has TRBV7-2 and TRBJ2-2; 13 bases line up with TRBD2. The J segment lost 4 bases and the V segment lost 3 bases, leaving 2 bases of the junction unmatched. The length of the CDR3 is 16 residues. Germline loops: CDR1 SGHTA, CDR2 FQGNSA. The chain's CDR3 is CASSFGLAGVTGELFF. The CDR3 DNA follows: TGTGCCAGCAGCTTTGGACTAGCGGGAGTCACCGGGGAGCTGTTTTTT. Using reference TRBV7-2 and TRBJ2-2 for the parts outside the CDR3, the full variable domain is GAGVSQSPSNKVTEKGKDVELRCDPISGHTALYWYRQSLGQGLEFLIYFQGNSAPDKSGLPSDRFSAERTGGSVSTLTIQRTQQEDSAVYLCASSFGLAGVTGELFFGEGSRLTVL.

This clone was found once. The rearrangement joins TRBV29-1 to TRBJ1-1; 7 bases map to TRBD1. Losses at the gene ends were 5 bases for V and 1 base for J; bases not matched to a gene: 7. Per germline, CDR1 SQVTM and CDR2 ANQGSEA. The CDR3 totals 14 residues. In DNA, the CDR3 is TGCAGCGTTCAAACCGACAGGGCGAACACTGAAGCTTTCTTT. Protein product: CSVQTDRANTEAFF.

The chain's CDR3 is CASSTAGERTEAFF. DNA of the CDR3: TGTGCCAGCAGCACCGCAGGGGAAAGGACTGAAGCTTTCTTT. The chain carries TRBV7-8 and TRBJ1-1; D may be TRBD1 (6 bases). Per the germline V gene, CDR1 is SGHVS and CDR2 is FQNEAQ. V shed 5 bases and J shed 5 bases, with 15 bases lying between them. There are 14 residues in the CDR3.

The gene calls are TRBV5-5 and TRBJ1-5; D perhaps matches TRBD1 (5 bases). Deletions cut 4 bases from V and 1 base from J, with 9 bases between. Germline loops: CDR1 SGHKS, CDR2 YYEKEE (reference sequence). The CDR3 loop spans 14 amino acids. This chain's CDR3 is CASSIGQSNQPQHF. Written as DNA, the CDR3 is TGTGCCAGCAGCATTGGACAAAGCAATCAGCCCCAGCATTTT.

The CDR3 DNA follows: TGTGCCAGTAGCCACAGGGGTGGCAATCAGCCCCAGCATTTT. Translation: CASSHRGGNQPQHF. J is TRBJ1-5 and V is TRBV19, with 7 nucleotides matching TRBD1. The V and J ends lost 6 bases and 2 bases, in that order; junction bases with no gene match: 4. Germline CDR1 and CDR2: LNHDA and SQIVND (reference sequence). The CDR3 runs to 14 residues.

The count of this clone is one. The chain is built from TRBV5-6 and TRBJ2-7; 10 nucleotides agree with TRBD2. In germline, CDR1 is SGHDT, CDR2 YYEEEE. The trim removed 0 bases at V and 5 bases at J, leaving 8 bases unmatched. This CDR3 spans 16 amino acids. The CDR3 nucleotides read TGTGCCAGCAGCTTGGCCTCTAGCGGGAGTTACAACGAGCAGTACTTC. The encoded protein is CASSLASSGSYNEQYF.